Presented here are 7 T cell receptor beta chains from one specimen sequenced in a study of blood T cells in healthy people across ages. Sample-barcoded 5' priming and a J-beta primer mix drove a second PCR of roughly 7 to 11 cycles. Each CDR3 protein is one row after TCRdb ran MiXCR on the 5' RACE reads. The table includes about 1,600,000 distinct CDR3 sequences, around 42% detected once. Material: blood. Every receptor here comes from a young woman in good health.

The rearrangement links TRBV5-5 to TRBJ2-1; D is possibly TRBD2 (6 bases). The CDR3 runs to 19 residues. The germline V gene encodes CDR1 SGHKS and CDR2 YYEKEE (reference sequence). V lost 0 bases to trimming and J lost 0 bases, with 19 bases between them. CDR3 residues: CASSLEYGLAASSYNEQFF. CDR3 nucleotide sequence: TGTGCCAGCAGCTTGGAGTATGGGTTAGCGGCTAGCTCCTACAATGAGCAGTTCTTC.

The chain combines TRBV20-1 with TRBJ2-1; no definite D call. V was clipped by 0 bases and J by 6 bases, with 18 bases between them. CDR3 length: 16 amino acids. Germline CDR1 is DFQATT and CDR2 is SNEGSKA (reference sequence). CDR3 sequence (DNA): TGCAGTGCTAGAGATTACGGTCCTCCTCTTGGCAATGAGCAGTTCTTC. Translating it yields CSARDYGPPLGNEQFF.

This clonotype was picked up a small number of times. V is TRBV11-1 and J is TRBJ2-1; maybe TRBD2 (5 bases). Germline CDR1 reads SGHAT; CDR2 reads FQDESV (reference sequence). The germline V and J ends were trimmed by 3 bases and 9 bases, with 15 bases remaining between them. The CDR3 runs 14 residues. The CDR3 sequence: CASSFSRLAGEQFF. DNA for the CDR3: TGTGCCAGCAGCTTTTCTCGGCTAGCTGGTGAGCAGTTCTTC.

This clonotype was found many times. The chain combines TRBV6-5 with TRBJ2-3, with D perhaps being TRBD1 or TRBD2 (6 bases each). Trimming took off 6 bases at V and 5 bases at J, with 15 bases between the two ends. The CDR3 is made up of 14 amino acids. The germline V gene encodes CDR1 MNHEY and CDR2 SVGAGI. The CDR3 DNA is TGTGCCAGCAGCGGGGGCCCTTTTGGAGATACGCAGTATTTT. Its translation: CASSGGPFGDTQYF.

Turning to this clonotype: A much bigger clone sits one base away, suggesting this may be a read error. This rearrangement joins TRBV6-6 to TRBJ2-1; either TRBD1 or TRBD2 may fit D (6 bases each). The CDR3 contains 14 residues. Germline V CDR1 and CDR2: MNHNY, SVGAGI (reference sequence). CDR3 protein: CVSTNGGLSNEQFF. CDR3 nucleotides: TGTGTCAGCACCAACGGGGGCCTAAGCAATGAGCAGTTCTTC.

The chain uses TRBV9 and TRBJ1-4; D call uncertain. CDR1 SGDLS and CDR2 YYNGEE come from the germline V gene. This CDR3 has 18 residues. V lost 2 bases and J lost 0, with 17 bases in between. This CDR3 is CASSVRPDTYATNEKLFF. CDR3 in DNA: TGTGCCAGCAGCGTCAGACCCGACACCTATGCAACTAATGAAAAACTGTTTTTT.

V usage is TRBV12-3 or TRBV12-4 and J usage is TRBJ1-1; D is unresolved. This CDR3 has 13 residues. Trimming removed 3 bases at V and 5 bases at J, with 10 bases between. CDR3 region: CASSFQRETEAFF. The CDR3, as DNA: TGTGCCAGCAGTTTCCAAAGGGAGACTGAAGCTTTCTTT.